What follows are 22 T cell receptor beta chains derived from one specimen sequenced in a study of vaccination effects on CD4 cells after COVID-19. These receptors are not linked to any known antigen. Cells that had been cultured for 10 days were the source of isolated CD4+ T cells. PCR confirmed that the person was infected with SARS-CoV-2 between March and December 2020. Each participant was given two doses of one vaccine (BNT162b2 or mRNA-1273). Sequenced by immunoSEQ multiplex PCR; TCRdb stores in-frame clones only, minus some. The sample includes 50,000 or so clones, about 74% seen only once; the top ten take approximately 5.1%. This material consisted of CD4+ T cells from PBMCs cultured without peptide, taken after COVID-19 vaccination. These receptors originate from a human donor who had a prior SARS-CoV-2 infection.

The V and J genes are TRBV12-3 or TRBV12-4 and TRBJ2-3; D call uncertain. V was cut by 1 base and J by 8 bases, with 10 bases left in between. The CDR3 sequence is 13 residues long. CDR3 coding DNA: TGTGCCAGCAGTTTAGGCTCAGATGGTACGCAGTATTTT. This translates into CASSLGSDGTQYF.

V and J are TRBV10-3 and TRBJ1-4; 10 nucleotides align to TRBD1. CDR3 length: 13 residues. Trimming at V came to 4 bases and at J to 8 bases, leaving 1 base not matched to a gene. Germline CDR1 ENHRY, CDR2 SYGVKD. Here the CDR3 reads CAISGTGGEKLFF. The CDR3 DNA sequence: TGTGCCATCAGTGGGACAGGGGGGGAAAAACTGTTTTTT.

The rearrangement uses TRBV19 and TRBJ2-5; 7 nucleotides line up with TRBD1. V lost 4 bases to trimming and J lost 4 bases; unmatched junction nucleotides: 6. The germline gives CDR1 LNHDA, CDR2 SQIVND (reference sequence). The CDR3 runs 14 residues. CDR3 DNA sequence: TGTGCCAGTAGTAAGACAGGGTCGACAGAGACCCAGTACTTC. This gives the protein CASSKTGSTETQYF.

V is TRBV27 and J is TRBJ1-1; 7 bases are shared with TRBD1. V dropped 4 bases and J dropped 3; count of bases not matched to a gene: 5. The CDR3 extends over 14 amino acids. Germline V gene data show CDR1 as MNHEY and CDR2 as SMNVEV (reference sequence). The DNA of the CDR3 is TGTGCCAGCAGTTATAAAGGGGGCTACACTGAAGCTTTCTTT. It yields the protein CASSYKGGYTEAFF.

In its sample, this clone was seen a few times. The chain links TRBV7-9 to TRBJ2-1; D is possibly TRBD1 (6 bases). V was pared by 7 bases and J by 8 bases, with 9 bases between. Germline CDR1 reads SEHNR; CDR2 reads FQNEAQ (reference sequence). CDR3 length: 11 residues. CDR3 DNA: TGTGCCAGCACCCAGGGGTATGAGCAGTTCTTC. This codes for CASTQGYEQFF.

This chain joins TRBV5-1 and TRBJ2-1; D is unresolved. This CDR3 is built from 11 residues. Germline CDR1 reads SGHRS; CDR2 reads YFSETQ. V lost 3 bases and J lost 5, with 3 bases in between. CDR3 protein: CASSWNNEQFF. The CDR3 DNA reads TGCGCCAGCAGCTGGAACAATGAGCAGTTCTTC.

CDR3: CAAWTSGGEYNEQFF. The CDR3 DNA reads as TGTGCCGCCTGGACTAGCGGGGGGGAATACAATGAGCAGTTCTTC. This rearrangement joins TRBV24-1 to TRBJ2-1; the match to TRBD2 covers 15 bases. V was clipped by 12 bases and J by 4 bases; unmatched bases: 6. Germline V gives CDR1 KGHDR, CDR2 SFDVKD. CDR3 length equals 15 residues.

J is TRBJ2-1 and V is TRBV7-2; 9 bases align to TRBD2. This CDR3 spans 15 amino acids. Looked up from germline, CDR1 is SGHTA and CDR2 is FQGNSA. After removal of 1 base from V and 10 bases from J, the junction contained 8 bases not matched to a gene. The chain's CDR3 is CASSLVVAGEVEQFF. The CDR3 bases are TGTGCCAGCAGCTTAGTGGTAGCGGGGGAAGTAGAGCAGTTCTTC. Full variable domain (rest looked up from reference TRBV7-2 and TRBJ2-1): GAGVSQSPSNKVTEKGKDVELRCDPISGHTALYWYRQSLGQGLEFLIYFQGNSAPDKSGLPSDRFSAERTGGSVSTLTIQRTQQEDSAVYLCASSLVVAGEVEQFFGPGTRLTVL.

The count of this clone is one. This chain uses TRBV10-3 with TRBJ2-3; D ambiguous. This CDR3 is 14 amino acids long. Deletions cut 3 bases from V and 2 bases from J, with 9 bases between. Germline CDR1 and CDR2: ENHRY and SYGVKD. This chain's CDR3 is CAISDYPNTDTQYF. CDR3 DNA: TGTGCCATCAGTGACTACCCAAACACAGATACGCAGTATTTT.

The sample holds a few counts of this clone. The V and J genes are TRBV20-1 and TRBJ2-5; D remains ambiguous. The CDR3 is 13 residues long. The germline V gene has CDR1 DFQATT and CDR2 SNEGSKA (reference sequence). V was clipped by 3 bases and J by 2 bases, with 10 bases between them. The CDR3 loop is CSASTARQETQYF. Written as DNA, the CDR3 is TGCAGTGCTAGTACGGCCAGACAAGAGACCCAGTACTTC.

The gene calls are TRBV30 and TRBJ2-7, with D maybe TRBD1 (6 bases). V dropped 0 bases and J dropped 4 bases, with 19 bases sitting between them. Germline V gives CDR1 GTSNPN, CDR2 SVGIG (reference sequence). The CDR3 sequence is 16 residues long. The CDR3 coding sequence is TGTGCCTGGAGTGTACTCCCCAGGGTCAGGGGATACGAGCAGTACTTC. This gives the protein CAWSVLPRVRGYEQYF.

V gene TRBV5-5 combines with J gene TRBJ1-3; TRBD1 might be the D (5 bases). Trimming took 4 bases from V and 4 from J, leaving 15 bases between them. Looked up from germline, CDR1 is SGHKS and CDR2 is YYEKEE (reference sequence). This CDR3 comprises 15 residues. The DNA for the CDR3 is TGTGCCAGCAGCCTAGGACACGGCGGAGGAAACACCATATATTTT. Protein: CASSLGHGGGNTIYF.

V is TRBV28 and J is TRBJ2-5; D is undetermined. V was pared by 3 bases and J by 4 bases, with 3 bases between. The CDR3 is 11 residues long. The germline V gene has CDR1 MDHEN and CDR2 SYDVKM. CDR3 nucleotide sequence: TGTGCCAGCAGTTTGCGAGAGACCCAGTACTTC. It encodes CASSLRETQYF. The variable domain in full, completed from reference TRBV28 and TRBJ2-5, reads DVKVTQSSRYLVKRTGEKVFLECVQDMDHENMFWYRQDPGLGLRLIYFSYDVKMKEKGDIPEGYSVSREKKERFSLILESASTNQTSMYLCASSLRETQYFGPGTRLLVL.

V gene TRBV5-4 combines with J gene TRBJ1-5; perhaps TRBD1 as D (6 bases). Trimming removed 2 bases at V and 5 bases at J, with 14 bases between. Germline lookup yields CDR1 SGHNT and CDR2 YYREEE (reference sequence). CDR3 size: 15 residues. Here the CDR3 DNA reads TGTGCCAGCAGCTTACAGGGTGGTGGGGATCAGCCCCAGCATTTT. This gives the protein CASSLQGGGDQPQHF.

J is TRBJ2-7 and V is TRBV6-1; 7 bases align to TRBD2. Germline CDR1 reads MNHNS; CDR2 reads SASEGT. This CDR3 has 17 residues. V dropped 4 bases and J dropped 4; count of bases not matched to a gene: 16. The CDR3 coding sequence is TGTGCCAGCAGTGTGAGTACGGCTAGCGGTCCTTTTTACGAGCAGTACTTC. This codes for CASSVSTASGPFYEQYF.

CDR3 protein: CASSHQGASYEQYF. CDR3 in DNA: TGTGCCAGCAGCCACCAGGGGGCCTCCTACGAGCAGTACTTC. V gene TRBV3-1 (or the pseudogene TRBV3-2) combines with J gene TRBJ2-7, with 8 positions matching TRBD1. The J segment lost 0 bases and the V segment lost 3 bases, leaving 1 base of the junction unmatched. CDR3 size: 14 residues. Germline CDR1 LGHDT, CDR2 YNNKEL (reference sequence).

The chain combines TRBV3-1 (or the pseudogene TRBV3-2) with TRBJ1-1, with D possibly TRBD1 on 5 matching bases. Germline V lookup: CDR1 LGHDT, CDR2 YNNKEL (reference sequence). The germline V and J ends were trimmed by 3 bases and 7 bases, with 12 bases remaining between them. CDR3 length: 13 residues. The CDR3, as DNA: TGTGCCAGCAGCCATCTAAGGGGCAGTGAAGCTTTCTTT. Protein sequence: CASSHLRGSEAFF.

The chain is built from TRBV3-1 (or the pseudogene TRBV3-2) and TRBJ2-1; D possibly corresponds to TRBD2 (5 bases). This CDR3 spans 13 amino acids. Germline assignment: CDR1 LGHDT and CDR2 YNNKEL (reference sequence). Trimming removed 4 bases from V and 7 bases from J, with 11 bases in between. CDR3 nucleotide sequence: TGTGCCAGCAGCCTCCGGGATCTTAATGAGCAGTTCTTC. Its translation: CASSLRDLNEQFF.

The CDR3 DNA sequence: TGCGCCAGCAGCCCCCGGCAGGGCGGGGCAGATACGCAGTATTTT. This gives the protein CASSPRQGGADTQYF. The V and J genes are TRBV4-3 and TRBJ2-3; D possibly corresponds to TRBD2 (6 bases). V gave up 4 bases and J gave up 4 bases, with 15 bases separating them. The CDR3 loop spans 15 amino acids. Germline V gene data show CDR1 as LGHNA and CDR2 as YSLEER.

This clone has just a few counts. The chain links TRBV2 to TRBJ2-1, with TRBD2 matching 11 bases. Unmatched junction bases numbered 7, after V lost 6 bases and J lost 9 bases. This CDR3 comprises 14 residues. In germline, CDR1 is SNHLY, CDR2 FYNNEI. The CDR3: CASRIAGGLGEQFF. The CDR3 DNA reads TGTGCCAGCAGGATAGCGGGAGGGCTCGGTGAGCAGTTCTTC.

The chain combines TRBV7-8 with TRBJ2-7; tentatively, D is TRBD2 (5 bases). CDR1 is SGHVS and CDR2 is FQNEAQ in the germline V gene. The CDR3 extends over 15 amino acids. Between the trimmed V and J ends, which lost 4 bases and 5 bases, there was a span of 18 bases. The CDR3 sequence is CASSSLVGIPNEQYF. CDR3 coding DNA: TGTGCCAGCAGCTCCCTAGTCGGGATTCCGAACGAGCAGTACTTC.

The rearrangement joins TRBV7-9 to TRBJ1-1; TRBD1 is a possible D gene (5 bases). V lost 5 bases and J 5 bases, leaving 21 bases between the germline ends. The CDR3 spans 16 residues. The germline V gene has CDR1 SEHNR and CDR2 FQNEAQ (reference sequence). CDR3 bases: TGTGCCAGCAGCCCGACCCCCCAGGGTCTAGCAACTGAAGCTTTCTTT. Its translation is CASSPTPQGLATEAFF.